Shown below are 3 T cell receptor beta chains from a single sample sequenced in a study of T cell changes during pregnancy in multiple sclerosis. Sequencing was performed with immunoSEQ multiplex PCR; in TCRdb, only in-frame clones are kept and a portion is missing. The repertoire consists of roughly 76,000 clones, with around nine tenths occurring once and the leading ten covering approximately 0.47%. The sample in question was CD4+ T cells from peripheral blood mononuclear cells, obtained in the second trimester of pregnancy. The receptor set was obtained from a female donor with multiple sclerosis, enrolled in a pregnancy study.

The chain recombines TRBV5-1 with TRBJ1-6, with unresolved D. The V end lost 0 bases, the J end lost 7 bases, and 5 bases lay between the germline ends. CDR1 is SGHRS and CDR2 is YFSETQ in the germline V gene. The CDR3 length is 13 residues. The CDR3 DNA reads TGCGCCAGCAGCTTGGACGGGAATTCACCCCTCCACTTT. Its translation is CASSLDGNSPLHF.

This chain links TRBV10-3 with TRBJ1-1; D is undetermined. V was shortened by 3 bases and J by 4 bases, with 6 bases between the two germline ends. CDR1 is ENHRY and CDR2 is SYGVKD in the germline V gene. There are 12 residues in the CDR3. CDR3 DNA sequence: TGTGCCATCAGTGATCTCCGCACTGAAGCTTTCTTT. Translation: CAISDLRTEAFF.

The chain uses TRBV7-2 and TRBJ1-1; a weak D match, TRBD1 (5 bases). Germline CDR1 reads SGHTA; CDR2 reads FQGNSA. V lost 5 bases, J lost 3 bases, and 10 bases lay in between. The CDR3 has 13 amino acids. The CDR3 region is CASSTQTDTEAFF. CDR3 nucleotide sequence: TGTGCCAGCAGCACCCAGACAGACACTGAAGCTTTCTTT. Full variable domain (outside the CDR3, taken from reference TRBV7-2 and TRBJ1-1): GAGVSQSPSNKVTEKGKDVELRCDPISGHTALYWYRQSLGQGLEFLIYFQGNSAPDKSGLPSDRFSAERTGGSVSTLTIQRTQQEDSAVYLCASSTQTDTEAFFGQGTRLTVV.